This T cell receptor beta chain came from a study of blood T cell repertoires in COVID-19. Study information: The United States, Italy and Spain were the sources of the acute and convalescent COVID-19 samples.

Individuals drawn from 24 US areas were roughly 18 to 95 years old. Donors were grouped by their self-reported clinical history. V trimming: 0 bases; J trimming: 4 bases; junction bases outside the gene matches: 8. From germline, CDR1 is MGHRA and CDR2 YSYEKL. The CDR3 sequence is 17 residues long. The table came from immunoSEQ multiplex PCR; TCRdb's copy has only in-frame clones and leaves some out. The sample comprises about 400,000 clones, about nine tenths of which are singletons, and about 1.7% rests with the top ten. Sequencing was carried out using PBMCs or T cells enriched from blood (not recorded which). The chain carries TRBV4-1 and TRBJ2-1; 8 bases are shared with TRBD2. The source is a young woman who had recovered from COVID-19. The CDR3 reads CASSQDWVAGLYNEQFF. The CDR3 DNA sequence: TGCGCCAGCAGCCAAGATTGGGTAGCGGGGTTATACAATGAGCAGTTCTTC.